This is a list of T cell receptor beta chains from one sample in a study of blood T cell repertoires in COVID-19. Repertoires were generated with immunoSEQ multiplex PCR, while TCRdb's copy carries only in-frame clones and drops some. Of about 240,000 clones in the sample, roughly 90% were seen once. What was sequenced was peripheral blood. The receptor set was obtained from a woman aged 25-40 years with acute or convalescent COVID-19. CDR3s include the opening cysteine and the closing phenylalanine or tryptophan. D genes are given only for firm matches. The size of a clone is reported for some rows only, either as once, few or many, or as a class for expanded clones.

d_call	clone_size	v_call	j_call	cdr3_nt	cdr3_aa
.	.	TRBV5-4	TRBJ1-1	TGTGCCAGCAGCTTGGGGAGGAAAGGGAAAGCGGCTTTCTTT	CASSLGRKGKAAFF
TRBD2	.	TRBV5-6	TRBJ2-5	TGTGCCAGCAGCTCCCCAGTGACAAGCGGGAGCAAAGAGACCCAGTACTTC	CASSSPVTSGSKETQYF
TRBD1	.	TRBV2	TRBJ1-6	TGTGCCAGCAGCACCACCGGGACAGTGAATTCACCCCTCCACTTT	CASSTTGTVNSPLHF
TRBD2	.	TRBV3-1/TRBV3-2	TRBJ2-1	TGTGCCAGCAGCACTAGCGGGACCGGAAATGAGCAGTTCTTC	CASSTSGTGNEQFF
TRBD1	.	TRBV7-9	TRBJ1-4	TGTGCCAGCAGCTCAAGGACAGGGACTAATGAAAAACTGTTTTTT	CASSSRTGTNEKLFF
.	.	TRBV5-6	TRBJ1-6	TGTGCCAGCAGCGTACCAGGGCCGTCCTATAATTCACCCCTCCACTTT	CASSVPGPSYNSPLHF
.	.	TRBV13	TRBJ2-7	TGTGCCAGCAGCCGCGGAGGGGACTTCTACGAGCAGTACTTC	CASSRGGDFYEQYF
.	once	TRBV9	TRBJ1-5	TGTGCCAGCAGCACCGGACAGTCTAATCAGCCCCAGCATTTT	CASSTGQSNQPQHF
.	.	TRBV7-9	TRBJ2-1	TGTGCCAGCAGCTCCCGGTTGAGGGCTTACAATGAGCAGTTCTTC	CASSSRLRAYNEQFF
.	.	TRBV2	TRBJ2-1	TGTGCCAGCCCCCGGCGGGGTTCCAATGAGCAGTTCTTC	CASPRRGSNEQFF
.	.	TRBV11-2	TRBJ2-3	TGTGCCAGCAGCTTTGGGCAGACAAACACAGATACGCAGTATTTT	CASSFGQTNTDTQYF
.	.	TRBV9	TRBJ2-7	TGTGCCAGCAGCGTAGGGGGGAGGCTGAGCGAGCAGTACTTC	CASSVGGRLSEQYF
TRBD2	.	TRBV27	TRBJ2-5	TGTGCCAGCAGTTTGAGCGGGAGTATGGAGACCCAGTACTTC	CASSLSGSMETQYF
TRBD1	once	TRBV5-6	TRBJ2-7	TGTGCCAGCAGGGCGGGGACAGGGGGCCACGAGCAGTACTTC	CASRAGTGGHEQYF
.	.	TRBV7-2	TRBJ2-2	TGTGCCAGCAGCTTAGCAGGCCGGGCCGGGGAGCTGTTTTTT	CASSLAGRAGELFF
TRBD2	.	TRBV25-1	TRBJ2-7	TGTGCCAGCAGTAGCGGGGGGCAGGGTACCTACGAGCAGTACTTC	CASSSGGQGTYEQYF
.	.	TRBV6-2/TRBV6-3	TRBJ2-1	TGTGCCAGCAGCTCAGCGCCCGACTACAATGAGCAGTTCTTC	CASSSAPDYNEQFF
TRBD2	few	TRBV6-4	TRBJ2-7	TGTGCCAGCAGTGAACAACCTAGCGGGATGAGCTCCTACGAGCAGTACTTC	CASSEQPSGMSSYEQYF
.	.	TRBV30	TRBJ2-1	TGTGCCTGGAGTGTAAACGGGAATGAGCAGTTCTTC	CAWSVNGNEQFF
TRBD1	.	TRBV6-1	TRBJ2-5	TGTGCCAGCAGTGAAGGTTGGGACAGAGAGACCCAGTACTTC	CASSEGWDRETQYF
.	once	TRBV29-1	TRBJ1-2	TGCAGCGTTGAAGCCCGCGACAGTAACTATGGCTACACCTTC	CSVEARDSNYGYTF
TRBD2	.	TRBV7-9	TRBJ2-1	TGTGCCAGCAGCCTGGGGCTAGCGGTAATTTATGAGCAGTTCTTC	CASSLGLAVIYEQFF
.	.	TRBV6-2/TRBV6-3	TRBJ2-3	TGTGCCAGCAGCATGGGCGGCGCGGGATCTTGGGATACGCAGTATTTT	CASSMGGAGSWDTQYF
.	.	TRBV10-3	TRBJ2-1	TGTGCCATCAGAGTCGGAGACTCCTCTATTGAGCAGTTCTTC	CAIRVGDSSIEQFF
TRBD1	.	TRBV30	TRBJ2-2	TGTGCCTGGAGCGGGACAGGGGACACCGGGGAGCTGTTTTTT	CAWSGTGDTGELFF
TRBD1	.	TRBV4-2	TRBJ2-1	TGTGCCAGCAGCCGACAGGGTAACAATGAGCAGTTCTTC	CASSRQGNNEQFF
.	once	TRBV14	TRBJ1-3	TGTGCCAGCAGCTGGTCGGGACACGTCTCTGGAAACACCATATATTTT	CASSWSGHVSGNTIYF
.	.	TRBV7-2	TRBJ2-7	TGTGCCAGCAGCTCGGACAACACCTACGAGCAGTACTTC	CASSSDNTYEQYF
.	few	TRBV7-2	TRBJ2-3	TGTGCCAGCAGCTTTTGGAGGGGTGAGGATACGCAGTATTTT	CASSFWRGEDTQYF
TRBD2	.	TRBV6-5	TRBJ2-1	TGTGCCAGCAGTTACGGGCTAGCGGGGCTCAATGAGCAGTTCTTC	CASSYGLAGLNEQFF
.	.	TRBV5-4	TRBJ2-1	TGTGCCAGCAGCTTGTGGACGGGAGCCCTCTACAATGAGCAGTTCTTC	CASSLWTGALYNEQFF
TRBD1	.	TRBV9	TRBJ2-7	TGTGCCAGCAGCGTGGGACAGGGATGGAACGAGCAGTACTTC	CASSVGQGWNEQYF
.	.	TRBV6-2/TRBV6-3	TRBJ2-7	TGTGCCAGCAGTTACCCCCTCTCAGGTGGGTCCTACGAGCAGTACTTC	CASSYPLSGGSYEQYF
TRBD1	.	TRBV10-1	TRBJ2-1	TGCGCCAGCAGTGAGTCAGTGACAGGGACCAATGAGCAGTTCTTC	CASSESVTGTNEQFF
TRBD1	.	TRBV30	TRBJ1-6	TGTGCCTGGAGGATGGGACAGAATAATTCACCCCTCCACTTT	CAWRMGQNNSPLHF
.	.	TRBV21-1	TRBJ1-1	TGTGCCAGCAGCCCCCGAGGTCGGGGCACTGAAGCTTTCTTT	CASSPRGRGTEAFF
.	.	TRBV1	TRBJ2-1	TGCACCAGCAGCCAAGGAAGCGGGAGGGACCACAATGAGCAGTTCTTC	CTSSQGSGRDHNEQFF
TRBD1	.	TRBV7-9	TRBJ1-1	TGTGCCAGCAGCCAGGGACAGGGATGGAACACTGAAGCTTTCTTT	CASSQGQGWNTEAFF
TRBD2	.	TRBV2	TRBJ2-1	TGTGCCAGCACTTCAACTAGCGGGAGGGCCCATGAGCAGTTCTTC	CASTSTSGRAHEQFF
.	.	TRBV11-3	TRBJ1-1	TGTGCCAGCAGCTACCTCGAGACAGTTCTCACTGAAGCTTTCTTT	CASSYLETVLTEAFF